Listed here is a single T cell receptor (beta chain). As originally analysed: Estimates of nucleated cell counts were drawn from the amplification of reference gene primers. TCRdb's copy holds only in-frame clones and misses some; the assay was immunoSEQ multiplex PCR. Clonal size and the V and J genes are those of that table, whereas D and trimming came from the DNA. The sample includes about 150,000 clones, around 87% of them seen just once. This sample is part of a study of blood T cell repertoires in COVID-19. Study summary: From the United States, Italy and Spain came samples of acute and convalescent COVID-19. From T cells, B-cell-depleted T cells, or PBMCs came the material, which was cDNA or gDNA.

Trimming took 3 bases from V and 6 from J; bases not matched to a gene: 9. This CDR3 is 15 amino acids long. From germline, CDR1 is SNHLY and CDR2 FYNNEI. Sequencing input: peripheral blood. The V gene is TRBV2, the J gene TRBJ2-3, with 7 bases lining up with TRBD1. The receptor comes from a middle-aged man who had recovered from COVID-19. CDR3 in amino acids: CASSEKTGIRDTQYF. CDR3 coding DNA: TGTGCCAGCAGTGAGAAGACAGGGATAAGGGATACGCAGTATTTT.